Included here is one TCR beta chain sequence, with context. The antigen is undetermined. Sample-barcoded 5' priming and a J-beta primer mix drove a second PCR of about 6 to 11 cycles. TCRdb used MiXCR to reprocess the 5' RACE reads, holding one entry per CDR3 protein. The sample has fewer than 1.5 million distinct CDR3 sequences, 42% seen once. Between the trimmed V and J ends, which lost 0 bases and 1 base, there was a span of 14 bases. Germline CDR1 is SQVTM and CDR2 is ANQGSEA. The CDR3 sequence is 16 residues long. The data stem from a study of blood T cells in healthy people across ages. Study observations and caveats: There were more naive CD4+ cells and higher diversity in long-lived donors than in aged donors. Diversity of TCR beta correlated strongly with naive T cell percentage. The unsorted PBMCs prevented any conclusive comparison of naive versus antigen-experienced cells.

This clonotype originated in a woman under 30 in good health. The sequenced material came from blood. This rearrangement joins TRBV29-1 to TRBJ2-3; TRBD2 might be the D (5 bases). Here the CDR3 reads CSVEEGWRAGTDTQYF. As DNA, the CDR3 is TGCAGCGTTGAAGAGGGTTGGCGGGCGGGCACAGATACGCAGTATTTT.